This entry concerns a single T cell receptor beta chain. Antigen specificity is unknown. The source of the sample is a study of Graves' ophthalmopathy and Graves' hyperthyroidism. Study-level findings and limits: Most thyroid clonotypes with frequency above 0.001 were detected in blood too. Separation of ophthalmopathy from stable hyperthyroidism was achieved by a 13-signature model, at roughly 88% sensitivity and 81.08% specificity.

Trimming removed 3 bases from V and 11 bases from J, with 11 bases in between. The CDR3 totals 12 residues. CDR1 and CDR2 (germline): SGHVS, FQNEAQ. Scientists amplified the TCR beta CDR3 regions from RNA transcripts. Second-round multiplex PCR followed a first-round RT-PCR using HTBI primers. TCRdb re-called the multiplex PCR reads through MiXCR, storing one row per CDR3 protein. The sample contains about 1.1 million distinct CDR3 sequences, 35% to 45% of which appear only once. The material sequenced was peripheral blood or thyroid tissue (not recorded which). The chain combines TRBV7-8 with TRBJ1-5; D remains ambiguous. This clonotype was obtained from an adult man with Graves' hyperthyroidism. CDR3 loop: CASSFLEQAQHF. The CDR3 DNA sequence: TGTGCCAGCAGCTTCCTGGAGCAGGCCCAGCATTTT.